This record looks at one TCR beta chain sequence and its context. This specimen comes from a study of blood T cell repertoires in COVID-19. Method: immunoSEQ multiplex PCR; TCRdb's copy keeps in-frame clones and lacks some. Altogether some 110,000 clones are present, 65% to 90% being singletons, with the ten largest covering around two fifths. V lost 6 bases and J lost 5; bases outside the gene matches: 5. The CDR3 extends over 14 amino acids. Germline CDR1 and CDR2: MNHEY and SVGAGI. The TCR originated in an older man with acute or convalescent COVID-19. Sequencing was done on a sample of peripheral blood. The chain recombines TRBV6-5 with TRBJ1-5; 9 positions agree with TRBD1. The CDR3 is CASRAGQGYQPQHF. CDR3 nucleotides: TGTGCCAGCAGGGCTGGACAGGGGTATCAGCCCCAGCATTTT.